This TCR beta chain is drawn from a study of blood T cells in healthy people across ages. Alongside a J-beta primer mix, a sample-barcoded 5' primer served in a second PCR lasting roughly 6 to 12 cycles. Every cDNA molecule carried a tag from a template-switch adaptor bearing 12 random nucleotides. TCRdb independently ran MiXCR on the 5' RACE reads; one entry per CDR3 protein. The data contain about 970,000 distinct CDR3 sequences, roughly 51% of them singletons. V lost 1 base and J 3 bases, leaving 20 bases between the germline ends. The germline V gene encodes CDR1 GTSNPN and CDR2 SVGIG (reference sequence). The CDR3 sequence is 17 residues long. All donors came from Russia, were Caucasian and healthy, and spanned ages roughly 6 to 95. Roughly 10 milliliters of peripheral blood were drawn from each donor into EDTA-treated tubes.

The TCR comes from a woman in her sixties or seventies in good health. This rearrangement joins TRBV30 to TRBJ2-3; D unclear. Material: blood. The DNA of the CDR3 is TGTGCCTGGAGTGACGCTCCTGGGCCCGGAGCAACAGATACGCAGTATTTT. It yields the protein CAWSDAPGPGATDTQYF.